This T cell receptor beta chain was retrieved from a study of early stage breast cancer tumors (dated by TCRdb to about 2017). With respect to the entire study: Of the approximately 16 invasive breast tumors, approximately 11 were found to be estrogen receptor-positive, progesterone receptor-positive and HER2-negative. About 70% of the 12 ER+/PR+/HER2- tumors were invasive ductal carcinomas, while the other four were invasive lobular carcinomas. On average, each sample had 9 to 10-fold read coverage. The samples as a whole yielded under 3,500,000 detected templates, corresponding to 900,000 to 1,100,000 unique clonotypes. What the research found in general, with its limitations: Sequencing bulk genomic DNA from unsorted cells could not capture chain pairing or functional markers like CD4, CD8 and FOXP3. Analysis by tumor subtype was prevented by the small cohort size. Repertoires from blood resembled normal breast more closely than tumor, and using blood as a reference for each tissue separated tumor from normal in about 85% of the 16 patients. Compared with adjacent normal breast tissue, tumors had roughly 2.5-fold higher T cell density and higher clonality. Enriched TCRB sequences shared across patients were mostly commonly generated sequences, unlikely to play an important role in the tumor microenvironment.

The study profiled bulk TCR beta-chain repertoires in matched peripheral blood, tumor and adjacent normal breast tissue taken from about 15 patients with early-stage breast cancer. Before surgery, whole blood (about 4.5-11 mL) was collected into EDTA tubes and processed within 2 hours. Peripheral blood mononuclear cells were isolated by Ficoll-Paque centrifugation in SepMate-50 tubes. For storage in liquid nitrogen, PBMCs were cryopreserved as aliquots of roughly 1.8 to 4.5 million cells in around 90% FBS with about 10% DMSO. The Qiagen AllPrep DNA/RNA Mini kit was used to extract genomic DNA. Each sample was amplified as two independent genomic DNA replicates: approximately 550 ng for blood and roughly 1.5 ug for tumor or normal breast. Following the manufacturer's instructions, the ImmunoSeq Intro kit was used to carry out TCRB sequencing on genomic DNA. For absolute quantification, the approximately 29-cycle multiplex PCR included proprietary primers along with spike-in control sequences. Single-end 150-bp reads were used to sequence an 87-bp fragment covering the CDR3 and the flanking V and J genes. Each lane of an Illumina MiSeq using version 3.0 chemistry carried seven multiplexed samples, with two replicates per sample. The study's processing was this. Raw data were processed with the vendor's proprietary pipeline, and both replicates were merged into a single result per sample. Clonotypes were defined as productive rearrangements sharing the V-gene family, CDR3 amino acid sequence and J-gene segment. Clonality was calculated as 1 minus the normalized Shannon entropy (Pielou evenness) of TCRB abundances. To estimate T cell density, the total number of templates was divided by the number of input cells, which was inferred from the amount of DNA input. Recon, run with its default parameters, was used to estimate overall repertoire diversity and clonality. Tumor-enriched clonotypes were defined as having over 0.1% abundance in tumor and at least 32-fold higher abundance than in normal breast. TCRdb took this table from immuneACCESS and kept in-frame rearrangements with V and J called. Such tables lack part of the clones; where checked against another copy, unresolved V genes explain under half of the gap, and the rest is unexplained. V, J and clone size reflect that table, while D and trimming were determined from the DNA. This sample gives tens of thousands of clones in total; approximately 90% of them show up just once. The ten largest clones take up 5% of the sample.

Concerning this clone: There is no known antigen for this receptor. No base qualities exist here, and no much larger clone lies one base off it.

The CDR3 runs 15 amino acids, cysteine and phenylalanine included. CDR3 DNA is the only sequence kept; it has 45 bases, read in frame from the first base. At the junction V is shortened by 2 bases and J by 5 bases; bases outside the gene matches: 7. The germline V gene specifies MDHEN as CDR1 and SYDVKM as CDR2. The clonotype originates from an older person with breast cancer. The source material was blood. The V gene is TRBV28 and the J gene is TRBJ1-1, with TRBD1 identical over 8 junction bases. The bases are TGTGCCAGCAGTTTAATCAGGGGGCCGGGAACTGAAGCTTTCTTT. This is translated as CASSLIRGPGTEAFF. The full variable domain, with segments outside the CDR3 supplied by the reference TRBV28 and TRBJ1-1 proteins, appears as DVKVTQSSRYLVKRTGEKVFLECVQDMDHENMFWYRQDPGLGLRLIYFSYDVKMKEKGDIPEGYSVSREKKERFSLILESASTNQTSMYLCASSLIRGPGTEAFFGQGTRLTVV.